This section outlines one T cell receptor beta chain sequence together with its context. Its antigen remains undetermined. The sample holds no much larger clone one base away, and base qualities are not on file. The donors were included in the validation cohort of 130 or so subjects, a group kept apart from the 666-subject first cohort. CDR1 and CDR2 (SNHLY, FYNNEI) derive from the germline V gene. V and J lose 8 bases and 12 bases, and a span of 29 bases separates them. The CDR3 has 16 amino acids, counting the end cysteine and phenylalanine. This entry keeps only the CDR3 DNA: 48 bases, framed from base 1. Preparation of the library involved the immunoSEQ multiplex PCR assay. The paper's data handling went like this. A statistical classification framework was developed to diagnose cytomegalovirus status using the catalog of TCR beta chain sequences. The clones in this table, taken by TCRdb from immuneACCESS, are in-frame only. Not every clone is retained; where verified, under half of the shortfall comes from an unresolved V gene, and the cause of the rest is unknown. V and J calls and clone size follow that table, whereas D and trimming were derived from the DNA. This sample has some 77,000 clones in its table, and just under 95% of those were observed once. The ten biggest clones cover around 1.5% of the sample.

This record comes from a study of cytomegalovirus exposure and HLA in healthy donors listed by TCRdb under 2017. Describing the broader study: According to a later analysis, the roughly 120 validation repertoires were produced on the same platform as the 666 repertoires of the first cohort. The study aimed to test whether cataloging public T cell receptors could reveal signatures of past pathogen exposure. A separate validation cohort of 90 to 150 different subjects was used in addition to the roughly 700-subject first cohort. To predict cytomegalovirus infection status, the study combined high-throughput TCR immunosequencing, statistical association of individual TCRs with disease status, and machine learning.

What the study reported, not specific to this receptor: A later analysis found that TCRs clustered in the first cohort also tended to co-occur in the 110 or so validation repertoires, with approximately 95% of cluster scores above 0. The study gave a list of 150 to 200 TCR beta chains associated with cytomegalovirus. A few of the identified cytomegalovirus-associated TCR beta chains were confirmed in vitro to be specific for cytomegalovirus antigens. Cytomegalovirus status was reported to be diagnosed by the classifier with high specificity and sensitivity in both the original and validation cohorts. Across donors, most TCR sequences were observed very rarely, whereas some public TCRs were present in many individuals. A later analysis had no HLA typing for the validation cohort, so co-occurrence there was scored across all 110 or so repertoires. It was suggested by the authors that the approach could potentially be generalized to other disease states and immunological phenotypes.

The clonotype comes from a man between 18 and 29 years old in good health and CMV-seropositive. What was sequenced was PBMCs. The sequence is built from TRBV2 and TRBJ2-1; a tentative D match to TRBD2 spans 5 bases. The encoded CDR3 is CASGGVRRAGPLGQFF. The bases are TGTGCCAGCGGAGGTGTGAGGCGGGCTGGGCCCCTTGGGCAGTTCTTC.